The next 26 T cell receptor beta chains were all read from a single sample in a study of T cell repertoires in cytomegalovirus infection (dated by TCRdb to between 2019 and 2020). TCRdb records Illumina HiSeq 1500 as the sequencer. The public sequencing data were trimmed at Q25 with fastp and processed into clonotypes with MiXCR by TCRdb, which kept only in-frame beta chains. Each entry merges the rows of one CDR3 protein and shows their most common DNA and genes. This sample is represented by fewer than 300,000 distinct CDR3 sequences; roughly 26% of them were singletons. Approximately 15% of the sample comes from the top ten. The sample consisted of PBMCs. All receptors come from a human donor in good health (CMV status not recorded). Some clones in this sample may be carry-over from other donors' samples.

CDR3 coding DNA: TGTGCCAGCAGCGTAAGTCTAGCGGGAGGCGGTGGATCCTACAATGAGCAGTTCTTC. Amino acids: CASSVSLAGGGGSYNEQFF. The J gene is TRBJ2-1, the V gene TRBV9, with 11 positions matching TRBD2. Germline V gene sequence: CDR1 SGDLS, CDR2 YYNGEE. CDR3 length: 19 residues. V gave up 1 base and J gave up 1 base; unmatched junction bases: 10.

This clonotype was observed many times. The chain couples TRBV7-2 to TRBJ1-1; a weak D match, TRBD1 (6 bases). CDR3 length: 14 residues. Trimming pared 5 bases from V and 3 bases from J, leaving 13 bases between. Germline assignment: CDR1 SGHTA and CDR2 FQGNSA. CDR3: CASSHYREDTEAFF. CDR3 DNA: TGTGCCAGCAGCCATTACAGGGAAGACACTGAAGCTTTCTTT.

The chain recombines TRBV7-2 with TRBJ2-7, with 7 bases that match TRBD2. The V segment lost 5 bases and the J segment 5 bases; nucleotides outside the gene matches: 6. Germline loops: CDR1 SGHTA, CDR2 FQGNSA. This CDR3 contains 13 residues. The CDR3 nucleotides read TGTGCCAGCAGCAGAGCGGGGTGGGACGAGCAGTACTTC. Protein: CASSRAGWDEQYF.

In this sample, this clonotype turned up a few times. This chain joins TRBV28 and TRBJ1-4; 11 nucleotides line up with TRBD1. Germline trimming cut 3 bases from V and 7 bases from J; bases unmatched to any gene: 7. Germline values: CDR1 MDHEN, CDR2 SYDVKM. The CDR3 runs to 16 residues. CDR3: CASSFPGQGASEKLFF. CDR3 DNA sequence: TGTGCCAGCAGTTTCCCTGGACAGGGGGCTAGTGAAAAACTGTTTTTT. The whole variable domain, filled in from reference TRBV28 and TRBJ1-4, reads DVKVTQSSRYLVKRTGEKVFLECVQDMDHENMFWYRQDPGLGLRLIYFSYDVKMKEKGDIPEGYSVSREKKERFSLILESASTNQTSMYLCASSFPGQGASEKLFFGSGTQLSVL.

This clonotype was recorded many times. The chain is built from TRBV7-2 and TRBJ2-1; TRBD2 matches at 8 bases. CDR1 is SGHTA and CDR2 is FQGNSA in the germline V gene. CDR3 length equals 16 residues. The V segment lost 1 base and the J segment 4 bases; nucleotides outside the gene matches: 6. The DNA of the CDR3 is TGTGCCAGCAGCTTAGGCTTCAGCGGGAGATACAATGAGCAGTTCTTC. This translates into CASSLGFSGRYNEQFF.

The rearrangement links TRBV11-2 to TRBJ2-1; unclear D gene. Germline CDR1 is SGHAT and CDR2 is FQNNGV. The CDR3 length is 12 residues. V was shortened by 5 bases and J by 7 bases, with 9 bases between the two germline ends. The CDR3 nucleotides read TGTGCCAGCAGCCATAGTTGGAATGAGCAGTTCTTC. It yields the protein CASSHSWNEQFF.

V and J are TRBV20-1 and TRBJ2-5; TRBD2 agrees at 9 bases. The V gene's germline CDR1 is DFQATT and CDR2 SNEGSKA (reference sequence). V lost 6 bases, J lost 5 bases, and 16 bases stayed unmatched. The CDR3 sequence is 16 residues long. Here the CDR3 DNA reads TGCAGTGCAACCGCCTTGAGAGCGGGAGGTGGGGAGACCCAGTACTTC. It translates to CSATALRAGGGETQYF.

This clonotype was counted only a few times. J is TRBJ2-1 and V is TRBV20-1, with D possibly matching TRBD2 (6 bases). This CDR3 region has 15 residues. Looked up from germline, CDR1 is DFQATT and CDR2 is SNEGSKA (reference sequence). The germline V and J ends were trimmed by 5 bases and 6 bases, with 20 bases remaining between them. Written as DNA, the CDR3 is TGCAGTGCTGTAAATCTAGGGAGGTACTCCAATGAGCAGTTCTTC. It translates to CSAVNLGRYSNEQFF.

This clonotype was observed a handful of times. The chain uses TRBV20-1 and TRBJ2-5; 8 bases map to TRBD1. Germline trimming cut 2 bases from V and 0 bases from J; bases unmatched to any gene: 8. The CDR3 spans 16 residues. Germline-derived CDR1 and CDR2 are DFQATT and SNEGSKA (reference sequence). This chain's CDR3 is CSARRQGAWYQETQYF. The CDR3, as DNA: TGCAGTGCTAGAAGGCAGGGGGCCTGGTACCAAGAGACCCAGTACTTC.

This clonotype was detected a few times. The chain couples TRBV29-1 to TRBJ2-2, with 7 bases aligning to TRBD1. The germline gives CDR1 SQVTM, CDR2 ANQGSEA. This CDR3 has 13 amino acids. The V and J ends lost 4 bases and 3 bases, in that order; junction bases with no gene match: 2. The CDR3 here is CSVGQGDTGELFF. CDR3 coding DNA: TGCAGCGTTGGACAGGGAGACACCGGGGAGCTGTTTTTT.

CDR3 DNA: TGTGCCAGCAGACCTGGACAGGGCCGCTATCAGCCCCAGCATTTT. It yields the protein CASRPGQGRYQPQHF. The rearrangement joins TRBV28 to TRBJ1-5; 8 nucleotides match TRBD1. V lost 6 bases, J lost 5 bases, and 9 bases stayed unmatched. Germline V gene data show CDR1 as MDHEN and CDR2 as SYDVKM. The CDR3 is 15 residues long.

The chain uses TRBV5-1 and TRBJ1-1, with 8 bases that match TRBD1. Trimming at V came to 4 bases and at J to 5 bases, leaving 7 bases not matched to a gene. The V gene's germline CDR1 is SGHRS and CDR2 YFSETQ. The CDR3 sequence is 14 residues long. CDR3 residues: CASSRDRIGTEAFF. As DNA, the CDR3 is TGCGCCAGCAGCCGGGACAGGATTGGGACTGAAGCTTTCTTT. Combining the CDR3 with reference TRBV5-1 and TRBJ1-1 gives the whole variable domain KAGVTQTPRYLIKTRGQQVTLSCSPISGHRSVSWYQQTPGQGLQFLFEYFSETQRNKGNFPGRFSGRQFSNSRSEMNVSTLELGDSALYLCASSRDRIGTEAFFGQGTRLTVV.

The V and J genes are TRBV6-1 and TRBJ2-5, with 9 bases matching TRBD2. V lost 6 bases to trimming and J lost 3 bases; unmatched junction nucleotides: 5. The CDR3 contains 14 residues. Germline V lookup: CDR1 MNHNS, CDR2 SASEGT. The CDR3 DNA reads TGTGCCAGCAGCTTAGCGGGAGTCAAAGAGACCCAGTACTTC. Its protein product is CASSLAGVKETQYF.

The chain uses TRBV7-2 and TRBJ2-1; D is ambiguous. V was shortened by 4 bases and J by 4 bases, with 8 bases between the two germline ends. The germline V gene has CDR1 SGHTA and CDR2 FQGNSA. The CDR3 consists of 13 residues. The CDR3 nucleotides read TGTGCCAGCAGCTCCCAGTGGTACAATGAGCAGTTCTTC. This codes for CASSSQWYNEQFF.

This clonotype came up many times. V is TRBV6-1 and J is TRBJ1-1; D possibly corresponds to TRBD1 (5 bases). V was pared by 6 bases and J by 5 bases, with 13 bases between. CDR3 length: 13 amino acids. Germline V lookup: CDR1 MNHNS, CDR2 SASEGT. In DNA, the CDR3 is TGTGCCAGCAGAGTCCGCGGGGCGACTGAAGCTTTCTTT. Its protein product is CASRVRGATEAFF.

The chain couples TRBV3-1 to TRBJ1-5; maybe TRBD1 (6 bases). The V gene lost 4 bases and the J gene lost 2 bases, with 12 bases spanning the gap. The CDR3 is made up of 15 amino acids. The germline V gene encodes CDR1 LGHDT and CDR2 YNNKEL (reference sequence). CDR3 sequence reads: CASSLGGARNQPQHF. The CDR3, as DNA: TGTGCCAGCAGCCTTGGGGGGGCGCGCAATCAGCCCCAGCATTTT.

This clonotype was seen repeatedly, ten times or more. The chain employs TRBV7-2 and TRBJ1-1; TRBD1 agrees at 8 bases. V gave up 5 bases and J gave up 10 bases; unmatched junction bases: 9. The length of the CDR3 is 13 residues. Germline V gene data show CDR1 as SGHTA and CDR2 as FQGNSA. As DNA, the CDR3 is TGTGCCAGCAGCCCTCGGCAGGGGGCTTCAGCTTTCTTT. Translating gives CASSPRQGASAFF.

This clonotype was counted at least ten times. V and J are TRBV7-9 and TRBJ2-3, with TRBD2 matching over 7 bases. This CDR3 comprises 14 residues. Trimming at V came to 7 bases and at J to 6 bases, leaving 10 bases not matched to a gene. Germline CDR1 SEHNR, CDR2 FQNEAQ (reference sequence). CDR3 sequence: CASIRSGTSDTQYF. The CDR3 coding sequence is TGTGCCAGCATACGGAGCGGGACCTCGGATACGCAGTATTTT.

This sequence joins TRBV12-3 or TRBV12-4 and TRBJ2-5, with D hard to call. The V gene lost 8 bases and the J gene lost 4 bases, with 11 bases spanning the gap. The CDR3 is 12 residues long. The CDR3 DNA is TGTGCCAGCGCCCTGGATGGAGAGACCCAGTACTTC. It codes for CASALDGETQYF.

In its sample, this clonotype was seen many times. V and J are TRBV10-1 and TRBJ1-1; the D is unclear. The CDR3 runs 13 residues. In germline, CDR1 is WNHNN, CDR2 SYGVQD (reference sequence). V lost 0 bases and J 6 bases, leaving 8 bases between the germline ends. CDR3 sequence: CASSESIVSEAFF. The CDR3 DNA reads as TGCGCCAGCAGTGAGTCTATCGTATCTGAAGCTTTCTTT.

In its sample, this clonotype was seen once. V and J are TRBV19 and TRBJ2-3, with D possibly being TRBD2 (6 bases). The CDR3 contains 15 residues. V lost 5 bases and J 1 base, leaving 13 bases between the germline ends. Germline loops: CDR1 LNHDA, CDR2 SQIVND (reference sequence). The CDR3 DNA follows: TGTGCCAGTAGTCAGGGAGGTGTGGGCACAGATACGCAGTATTTT. Translating it yields CASSQGGVGTDTQYF.

A few counts support this clonotype. V gene TRBV29-1 combines with J gene TRBJ1-6, with D uncertain. With 6 bases removed from V and 7 bases from J, the gap between germline ends came to 13 bases. There are 13 residues in the CDR3. CDR1 is SQVTM and CDR2 is ANQGSEA in the germline V gene. CDR3 sequence reads: CSVGGLRNSPLHF. CDR3 nucleotide sequence: TGCAGCGTAGGAGGGCTTCGGAATTCACCCCTCCACTTT. Supplemented by reference TRBV29-1 and TRBJ1-6, the full variable domain reads SAVISQKPSRDICQRGTSLTIQCQVDSQVTMMFWYRQQPGQSLTLIATANQGSEATYESGFVIDKFPISRPNLTFSTLTVSNMSPEDSSIYLCSVGGLRNSPLHFGNGTRLTVT.

Concerning this clonotype itself: This sequence may be a read error, since a much larger clone differs from it by one base. The chain carries TRBV7-2 and TRBJ2-7, with TRBD2 identical over 7 bases. There are 15 residues in the CDR3. Germline CDR1 is SGHTA and CDR2 is FQGNSA. CDR3 coding DNA: TGTGCCAACAGCCCCCACGGGGGGACGACCTACGAGCAGTACTTC. Encoded protein: CANSPHGGTTYEQYF.

This chain joins TRBV6-2 or TRBV6-3 and TRBJ2-1; 8 bases align to TRBD1. Trimming cost V 0 bases and J 13 bases; bases outside gene matches: 11. Germline V lookup: CDR1 MNHEY, CDR2 SVGEGT. CDR3 length: 15 residues. This CDR3 is CASSYSPRTGSRQFF. CDR3 nucleotide sequence: TGTGCCAGCAGTTACTCGCCGCGGACAGGGTCAAGACAGTTCTTC.

This clonotype came up many times. This sequence joins TRBV7-8 and TRBJ2-7; D is undetermined. The CDR3 contains 14 residues. Trimming pared 2 bases from V and 2 bases from J, leaving 10 bases between. The germline CDR1 and CDR2 sequences are SGHVS and FQNEAQ. The CDR3 nucleotides are TGTGCCAGCAGCTTAAACAGAGTAGCCTACGAGCAGTACTTC. Amino acid sequence: CASSLNRVAYEQYF.

This clonotype has a handful of counts. This chain joins TRBV6-6 and TRBJ2-3; 8 nucleotides line up with TRBD2. Trimming took 7 bases from V and 1 from J; bases not matched to a gene: 10. The CDR3 runs 16 residues. CDR1 and CDR2 (germline): MNHNY, SVGAGI (reference sequence). The CDR3 is CASIPTGGIRTDTQYF. In DNA, the CDR3 is TGTGCCAGCATCCCTACGGGGGGGATTCGCACAGATACGCAGTATTTT.